The 29 T cell receptor beta chains in this list originate from one sample, sequenced in a study of blood T cells in healthy people across ages. With a J-beta primer mix and a sample-barcoded 5' primer, a second PCR ran roughly 6 to 12 cycles. A single record per CDR3 protein comes from TCRdb applying MiXCR to the 5' RACE reads. The sample comprises fewer than 1.5 million distinct CDR3 sequences, around 39% of which are singletons, and around 8% rests with the top ten. The source material was blood. The receptors here all came from a woman younger than 30 in good health.

A few counts support this clonotype. The chain combines TRBV15 with TRBJ2-1; the D gene could be TRBD1 or TRBD2 (5 bases each). Deletions cut 0 bases from V and 8 bases from J, with 11 bases between. Per the germline V gene, CDR1 is LNHNV and CDR2 is YYDKDF (reference sequence). This CDR3 contains 14 residues. This chain's CDR3 is CATSRDGGTDEQFF. CDR3 DNA sequence: TGTGCCACCAGCAGAGATGGGGGAACGGATGAGCAGTTCTTC.

The gene calls are TRBV15 and TRBJ1-5; TRBD1 aligns across 10 bases. V lost 0 bases, J lost 5 bases, and 7 bases stayed unmatched. CDR3 length equals 17 residues. The germline gives CDR1 LNHNV, CDR2 YYDKDF (reference sequence). The CDR3 sequence: CATSRDTGQGLDQPQHF. The CDR3, as DNA: TGTGCCACCAGCAGAGATACGGGACAGGGGCTGGATCAGCCCCAGCATTTT.

The rearrangement joins TRBV20-1 to TRBJ2-4; D possibly corresponds to TRBD2 (5 bases). Germline CDR1 DFQATT, CDR2 SNEGSKA (reference sequence). This CDR3 comprises 15 residues. V gave up 3 bases and J gave up 1 base, with 13 bases separating them. The CDR3 spells CSASRDGEAKNIQYF. CDR3 nucleotide sequence: TGCAGTGCTAGTAGGGATGGGGAGGCCAAAAACATTCAGTACTTC.

The chain carries TRBV27 and TRBJ2-1; no clear D. The length of the CDR3 is 15 residues. Looked up from germline, CDR1 is MNHEY and CDR2 is SMNVEV (reference sequence). V shed 5 bases and J shed 5 bases, with 16 bases lying between them. The CDR3 loop is CASSPLRASHNEQFF. The CDR3 DNA reads TGTGCCAGCAGTCCCCTCCGGGCTAGTCACAATGAGCAGTTCTTC.

The rearrangement joins TRBV5-4 to TRBJ2-1; D is perhaps TRBD2 (5 bases). The germline V gene encodes CDR1 SGHNT and CDR2 YYREEE (reference sequence). The CDR3 sequence is 15 residues long. The V and J ends lost 4 bases and 2 bases respectively, with 13 bases between them. The CDR3 here is CASSPGPGTYNEQFF. The CDR3 nucleotides read TGTGCCAGCAGCCCCGGACCGGGGACCTACAATGAGCAGTTCTTC.

This clonotype was found a few times. The genes are TRBV20-1 and TRBJ2-7; 7 bases match TRBD2. This CDR3 has 15 residues. In germline, CDR1 is DFQATT, CDR2 SNEGSKA (reference sequence). With 1 base clipped from V and 4 bases from J, the junction kept 10 bases outside the gene matches. This CDR3 reads CSARATGLPNYEQYF. For the CDR3, the DNA is TGCAGTGCTAGAGCAACGGGACTACCCAATTACGAGCAGTACTTC.

This clonotype has just one count. The chain uses TRBV5-1 and TRBJ1-6; a possible D gene is TRBD1 (5 bases). The CDR3 totals 15 residues. Germline V CDR1 and CDR2: SGHRS, YFSETQ. Trimming cost V 6 bases and J 3 bases, with 13 bases left between them. The CDR3 is CASTKQENYNSPLHF. In DNA form, the CDR3 reads TGCGCCAGCACAAAACAGGAGAACTATAATTCACCCCTCCACTTT.

V gene TRBV20-1 combines with J gene TRBJ1-3; D ambiguous. Trimming cost V 1 base and J 0 bases, with 4 bases left between them. Per germline, CDR1 DFQATT and CDR2 SNEGSKA (reference sequence). CDR3 length: 13 amino acids. CDR3 nucleotide sequence: TGCAGTGCTAGAGCCTACTCTGGAAACACCATATATTTT. Translating it yields CSARAYSGNTIYF.

This clonotype was picked up many times. The chain couples TRBV12-3 or TRBV12-4 to TRBJ2-5; D is unresolved. The CDR3 contains 13 residues. The V gene lost 3 bases and the J gene lost 5 bases, with 10 bases spanning the gap. In DNA, the CDR3 is TGTGCCAGCAGTTTGTCTTCACTCGAGACCCAGTACTTC. The encoded protein is CASSLSSLETQYF.

The V call is TRBV28, the J call TRBJ2-7, with D possibly being TRBD1 (6 bases). CDR1 and CDR2 from the germline V gene are MDHEN and SYDVKM. The CDR3 has 15 amino acids. Trimming pared 4 bases from V and 3 bases from J, leaving 16 bases between. The CDR3: CASSSDRDTHYEQYF. The CDR3 DNA sequence: TGTGCCAGCAGTTCGGACCGGGACACCCACTACGAGCAGTACTTC.

This clonotype was detected a few times. The V and J genes are TRBV6-6 and TRBJ1-1; 8 nucleotides line up with TRBD1. Per the germline V gene, CDR1 is MNHNY and CDR2 is SVGAGI (reference sequence). This CDR3 comprises 16 residues. The J segment lost 6 bases and the V segment lost 5 bases, leaving 14 bases of the junction unmatched. The CDR3 DNA reads TGTGCCAGCAGTCAGTACTCAGGGGGCCGAGGGTCTGAAGCTTTCTTT. Amino acid sequence: CASSQYSGGRGSEAFF.

The J gene is TRBJ2-3, the V gene TRBV6-2 or TRBV6-3; no definite D call. The CDR3 extends over 12 amino acids. Deletions cut 7 bases from V and 4 bases from J, with 9 bases between. Germline CDR1 MNHEY, CDR2 SVGEGT. The CDR3 bases are TGTGCCAGCATTTATTTCCCAGATACGCAGTATTTT. Its translation: CASIYFPDTQYF.

About this clonotype: The junction differs from germline at one of its ends, possibly a read error. The genes are TRBV6-5 and TRBJ2-7; 15 nucleotides agree with TRBD2. CDR3 length equals 14 residues. CDR1 and CDR2 from the germline V gene are MNHEY and SVGAGI. The chain's CDR3 is CASRPGLAGGEQYF. Written as DNA, the CDR3 is TGCGCCAGCAGGCCGGGACTAGCGGGGGGTGAGCAGTACTTC.

This sequence joins TRBV7-9 and TRBJ2-5, with TRBD1 as a possible D gene (6 bases). Germline-derived CDR1 and CDR2 are SEHNR and FQNEAQ (reference sequence). V gave up 7 bases and J gave up 11 bases, with 14 bases separating them. The CDR3 runs 11 residues. The chain's CDR3 is CASIGGNEQYF. CDR3 in DNA: TGTGCCAGCATAGGGGGTAATGAGCAGTACTTC.

The chain employs TRBV9 and TRBJ1-1; maybe TRBD1 (5 bases). Germline loops: CDR1 SGDLS, CDR2 YYNGEE. CDR3 size: 13 residues. V dropped 0 bases and J dropped 7 bases, with 10 bases sitting between them. The CDR3 reads CASSVVGAGEAFF. The CDR3, as DNA: TGTGCCAGCAGCGTAGTAGGGGCGGGTGAAGCTTTCTTT.

Only a few counts were recorded for this clonotype. The chain's CDR3 is CAISEPGSQVQFF. CDR3 DNA: TGTGCCATCAGTGAGCCAGGATCACAGGTGCAGTTCTTC. The V gene is TRBV10-3, the J gene TRBJ2-1; D may be TRBD1 (5 bases). Germline V gene data show CDR1 as ENHRY and CDR2 as SYGVKD. The V end was cut by 2 bases, the J end by 12 bases, with 14 bases between. The CDR3 sequence is 13 residues long.

The rearrangement uses TRBV5-1 and TRBJ1-6, with TRBD1 matching 7 bases. The ends lost 4 bases at V and 7 bases at J; junction bases unmatched: 14. Germline CDR1 SGHRS, CDR2 YFSETQ. The CDR3 totals 17 residues. The CDR3 region has the DNA TGCGCCAGCAGCGGGAACACAGGGGAGTATGGGAATTCACCCCTCCACTTT. Translated, it gives CASSGNTGEYGNSPLHF.

This clonotype turned up a few times. The chain joins TRBV12-3 or TRBV12-4 to TRBJ2-5; D is undetermined. This CDR3 is built from 14 residues. V lost 3 bases to trimming and J lost 0 bases, with 8 bases between them. The CDR3 DNA reads TGTGCCAGCAGTTTCAAGGGTTACCAAGAGACCCAGTACTTC. It is translated as CASSFKGYQETQYF.

This clonotype turned up a few times. The CDR3 DNA reads as TGTGCCAGCAGAGCGACAGGGAAGGCGCCCCAGCATTTT. This sequence encodes CASRATGKAPQHF. The V and J genes are TRBV12-3 or TRBV12-4 and TRBJ1-5; TRBD1 agrees at 7 bases. Trimming cost V 6 bases and J 9 bases; bases outside gene matches: 8. The CDR3 has 13 residues.

This clonotype was seen more than once but under ten times. This chain links TRBV29-1 with TRBJ2-7, with D possibly being TRBD1 (6 bases). Trimming cost V 4 bases and J 7 bases, with 8 bases left between them. The CDR3 runs 10 residues. Germline V gene data show CDR1 as SQVTM and CDR2 as ANQGSEA. CDR3 bases: TGCAGCGTTGTAGGGGGTGAGCAGTACTTC. Translated: CSVVGGEQYF.

This chain links TRBV12-3 or TRBV12-4 with TRBJ2-5, with no clear D. V lost 6 bases and J 2 bases, leaving 13 bases between the germline ends. CDR3 length: 14 residues. CDR3 sequence (DNA): TGTGCCAGCAGCCCAGACTGGAAGCAAGAGACCCAGTACTTC. This encodes CASSPDWKQETQYF.

A word on this clonotype: A read error may account for a junction end that differs from germline. The rearrangement joins TRBV4-2 to TRBJ2-5; 7 nucleotides align to TRBD2. The CDR3 length is 15 residues. Germline V CDR1 and CDR2: LGHNA, YNFKEQ. CDR3 nucleotide sequence: TGTGCCAGCAGCCAAGCCGGGGGGTCCGAAGAGGCCCAGTACTTC. The encoded protein is CASSQAGGSEEAQYF.

The V call is TRBV7-9, the J call TRBJ2-7; the D gene is possibly TRBD1 (5 bases). Germline V gives CDR1 SEHNR, CDR2 FQNEAQ (reference sequence). Trimming stripped 1 base from V and 7 bases from J, with 17 bases between. CDR3 length: 15 residues. CDR3 nucleotides: TGTGCCAGCAGCTTAGAGAAGACAGAACACAATGAGCAGTACTTC. It translates to CASSLEKTEHNEQYF.

The chain uses TRBV7-9 and TRBJ1-2; 7 bases are a match to TRBD1. CDR1 and CDR2 from the germline V gene are SEHNR and FQNEAQ (reference sequence). With 5 bases clipped from V and 4 bases from J, the junction kept 7 bases outside the gene matches. This CDR3 has 14 residues. The CDR3 is CASSPWDSLYGYTF. The CDR3 coding sequence is TGTGCCAGCAGCCCCTGGGACAGCCTCTATGGCTACACCTTC.

The chain is built from TRBV12-3 or TRBV12-4 and TRBJ2-6; 7 nucleotides align to TRBD1. CDR3 size: 17 residues. V gave up 7 bases and J gave up 0 bases; unmatched junction bases: 9. The CDR3 sequence: CASTTGASGSGANVLTF. CDR3 sequence (DNA): TGTGCCAGCACCACAGGGGCGTCCGGCTCTGGGGCCAACGTCCTGACTTTC.

The V and J genes are TRBV18 and TRBJ1-2; D gene ambiguous. Germline assignment: CDR1 KGHSH and CDR2 LQKENI. Trimming pared 3 bases from V and 4 bases from J, leaving 12 bases between. The CDR3 runs 14 residues. The CDR3 here is CASSPPAEGYGYTF. The CDR3 DNA sequence: TGTGCCAGCTCACCCCCCGCAGAGGGCTATGGCTACACCTTC.

This clonotype showed up just a few times. The genes are TRBV5-1 and TRBJ1-4, with 8 bases lining up with TRBD1. From germline, CDR1 is SGHRS and CDR2 YFSETQ. This CDR3 has 15 residues. The trim removed 3 bases at V and 10 bases at J, leaving 11 bases unmatched. The DNA of the CDR3 is TGCGCCAGCAGCTCGTCCGGGACAGGAGACGGAAAACTGTTTTTT. Protein product: CASSSSGTGDGKLFF. Drawing the rest from reference TRBV5-1 and TRBJ1-4, the complete variable domain is KAGVTQTPRYLIKTRGQQVTLSCSPISGHRSVSWYQQTPGQGLQFLFEYFSETQRNKGNFPGRFSGRQFSNSRSEMNVSTLELGDSALYLCASSSSGTGDGKLFFGSGTQLSVL.

The chain joins TRBV2 to TRBJ2-3; 9 bases fit TRBD1. This CDR3 region has 14 residues. Germline loops: CDR1 SNHLY, CDR2 FYNNEI. With V trimmed by 5 bases and J by 5 bases, 5 bases remained unmatched. CDR3 sequence (DNA): TGTGCCAGCAGTAGGGACAGGGATGGAGATACGCAGTATTTT. Its translation is CASSRDRDGDTQYF.

This chain uses TRBV4-2 with TRBJ2-5, with D perhaps TRBD1 (5 bases). Germline lookup yields CDR1 LGHNA and CDR2 YNFKEQ. CDR3 length: 14 residues. Trimming stripped 0 bases from V and 4 bases from J, with 9 bases between. The chain's CDR3 is CASSQEYQGETQYF. In nucleotides, the CDR3 is TGTGCCAGCAGCCAAGAATATCAGGGAGAGACCCAGTACTTC.